Below, 5 T cell receptor beta chains from the same sample are listed, as sequenced in a study of beta chain features in type 1 diabetes. Of the isolated RNA, all was reverse transcribed, and so the sequenced material was expressed TCRB transcripts. Generated by immunoSEQ multiplex PCR, the TCRdb table keeps only in-frame clones and is missing some. The data show around 300,000 clones, approximately 8.1% seen once. The sample consisted of central memory CD4+ T cells from blood. The receptors were sampled from a woman aged 18 to 35 in good health.

A few counts support this clone. The chain recombines TRBV7-6 with TRBJ1-5; D ambiguous. Trimming removed 4 bases at V and 0 bases at J, with 10 bases between. The CDR3 extends over 15 amino acids. CDR1 SGHVS and CDR2 FNYEAQ come from the germline V gene. CDR3 in DNA: TGTGCCAGCAGCTCCCAGCCTCATAGCAATCAGCCCCAGCATTTT. It codes for CASSSQPHSNQPQHF.

This chain links TRBV11-2 with TRBJ2-5; D remains unclear. V lost 5 bases, J lost 5 bases, and 12 bases lay in between. Germline V gene lookup returns CDR1 SGHAT and CDR2 FQNNGV. CDR3 length equals 13 residues. CDR3 nucleotides: TGTGCCAGCAGCCGGGCAGTCCGGGAGACCCAGTACTTC. It encodes CASSRAVRETQYF.

The chain employs TRBV11-2 and TRBJ1-6; D may be TRBD1 (6 bases). This CDR3 comprises 15 residues. From germline, CDR1 is SGHAT and CDR2 FQNNGV. The V gene lost 5 bases and the J gene lost 8 bases, with 16 bases spanning the gap. For the CDR3, the DNA is TGTGCCAGCAGCGACCGTGGGGGCCAGCATTCACCCCTCCACTTT. It specifies CASSDRGGQHSPLHF.

The DNA of the CDR3 is TGTGCCAGCAGCTTGGGCGGTAGTGGGGAGACCCAGTACTTC. Its protein product is CASSLGGSGETQYF. This chain links TRBV5-4 with TRBJ2-5; D not resolved. Germline V gene lookup returns CDR1 SGHNT and CDR2 YYREEE (reference sequence). The germline V and J ends were trimmed by 0 bases and 5 bases, with 11 bases remaining between them. The CDR3 contains 14 residues.

The chain recombines TRBV4-2 with TRBJ2-3; 10 bases align to TRBD2. CDR1 and CDR2 (germline): LGHNA, YNFKEQ. The length of the CDR3 is 18 residues. With V trimmed by 1 base and J by 0 bases, 7 bases remained unmatched. The chain's CDR3 is CASSQASGGDSSTDTQYF. In DNA form, the CDR3 reads TGTGCCAGCAGCCAAGCGAGCGGGGGGGACTCTAGCACAGATACGCAGTATTTT.